These 17 T cell receptor beta chains share one sample of origin, sequenced in a study of blood T cells in healthy people across ages. Through a sample-barcoded 5' primer and a J-beta primer mix, a second PCR was run for about 7 to 12 cycles. TCRdb recomputed calls from the 5' RACE reads with MiXCR, one row per CDR3 protein. The profile shows some 890,000 distinct CDR3 sequences, approximately 32% of them singletons. This same sample was also taken into another study, of T cells of mothers and their children.

The sample taken for sequencing was blood. The receptors stem from a woman aged 40 to 55 in good health.

At least ten counts were recorded for this clonotype. V is TRBV29-1 and J is TRBJ2-1; 10 nucleotides agree with TRBD1. The CDR3 length is 14 residues. Trimming cost V 4 bases and J 6 bases; bases outside gene matches: 6. Germline V gene lookup returns CDR1 SQVTM and CDR2 ANQGSEA. The CDR3 DNA is TGCAGCGTTGGTGGGGGACAGGGGACCAATGAGCAGTTCTTC. Its translation is CSVGGGQGTNEQFF.

The chain combines TRBV18 with TRBJ2-2, with D possibly being TRBD1 or TRBD2 (5 bases each). Germline CDR1 reads KGHSH; CDR2 reads LQKENI. This CDR3 is 18 amino acids long. Trimming left V 2 bases short and J 0 bases short, with 16 bases between. The DNA of the CDR3 is TGTGCCAGCTCACCAGTGACCGGGACGTTAACGAACACCGGGGAGCTGTTTTTT. This sequence encodes CASSPVTGTLTNTGELFF.

J is TRBJ2-5 and V is TRBV6-1, with a possible D match to TRBD2 (6 bases). This CDR3 contains 13 residues. From germline, CDR1 is MNHNS and CDR2 SASEGT. Trimming cost V 4 bases and J 2 bases, with 8 bases left between them. DNA of the CDR3: TGTGCCAGCAGTGCGGGACTTCAAGAGACCCAGTACTTC. It translates to CASSAGLQETQYF.

The J gene is TRBJ2-5, the V gene TRBV27; D uncertain. V lost 2 bases, J lost 5 bases, and 9 bases lay in between. In germline, CDR1 is MNHEY, CDR2 SMNVEV (reference sequence). This CDR3 has 13 amino acids. CDR3 region: CASSLPTSETQYF. The CDR3, as DNA: TGTGCCAGCAGTTTACCAACGAGTGAGACCCAGTACTTC.

This clonotype was counted ten times or more. This chain connects TRBV7-6 to TRBJ2-7; 12 nucleotides agree with TRBD1. The J segment lost 2 bases and the V segment lost 4 bases, leaving 3 bases of the junction unmatched. Per the germline V gene, CDR1 is SGHVS and CDR2 is FNYEAQ. The CDR3 is 15 residues long. The DNA for the CDR3 is TGTGCCAGCAGCTCCGGGACAGGGGGCCCCTACGAGCAGTACTTC. Translated: CASSSGTGGPYEQYF.

The V call is TRBV6-2 or TRBV6-3, the J call TRBJ2-3, with TRBD1 matching over 9 bases. In germline, CDR1 is MNHEY, CDR2 SVGEGT. CDR3 length: 14 residues. J gave up 8 bases and V 8 bases, and 11 bases lay outside the gene matches. The CDR3 sequence: CASEQGAYTVTQYF. Here the CDR3 DNA reads TGTGCCAGCGAACAGGGGGCTTATACTGTTACGCAGTATTTT.

With regard to this clonotype: A read error may be the cause here, since a much bigger clone is one base away. Written as DNA, the CDR3 is TGTGCCAGCAGTTTGAGTAGGGACAGGGGCTACGAGCAGTACTTC. It encodes CASSLSRDRGYEQYF. This chain connects TRBV28 to TRBJ2-7; TRBD1 matches 10 bases. Germline V CDR1 and CDR2: MDHEN, SYDVKM. The V segment lost 3 bases and the J segment 3 bases; nucleotides outside the gene matches: 5. The CDR3 is 15 residues long.

A word on this clonotype: Compared with germline, one end of the junction differs, possibly owing to a read error. This chain joins TRBV18 and TRBJ2-3, with D maybe TRBD1 (5 bases). This CDR3 contains 14 residues. The germline V gene has CDR1 KGHSH and CDR2 LQKENI. CDR3 sequence (DNA): TGTGCCAACTCAAATCAGGGTAGCACAGATACGCAGTATTTT. Translating gives CANSNQGSTDTQYF.

A remark on this clonotype: One end of the junction does not line up with germline, which may come from a read error. The chain recombines TRBV4-3 with TRBJ1-2, with D unresolved. The CDR3 length is 14 residues. Germline V CDR1 and CDR2: LGHNA, YSLEER. This CDR3 is CASSQEQGSYGYTF. The CDR3 DNA reads as TGCGCCAGTAGCCAAGAACAAGGTTCATATGGCTACACCTTC.

This clonotype has more than one count but fewer than ten. The chain has TRBV7-2 and TRBJ2-5; 8 nucleotides line up with TRBD2. Trimming at V came to 2 bases and at J to 4 bases, leaving 9 bases not matched to a gene. This CDR3 region has 16 residues. Germline V gives CDR1 SGHTA, CDR2 FQGNSA. The DNA for the CDR3 is TGTGCCAGCAGCTTATGGCGACTAGCGTTTCCAGAGACCCAGTACTTC. Translated, it gives CASSLWRLAFPETQYF.

In its sample, this clonotype was seen many times. The CDR3 sequence: CASSQVQGRFSGANVLTF. CDR3 sequence (DNA): TGCGCCAGCAGCCAAGTTCAGGGGAGATTCTCTGGGGCCAACGTCCTGACTTTC. The rearrangement uses TRBV4-1 and TRBJ2-6; D possibly corresponds to TRBD1 (6 bases). The V and J ends lost 1 base and 0 bases respectively, with 13 bases between them. Per the germline V gene, CDR1 is MGHRA and CDR2 is YSYEKL. The CDR3 runs 18 residues.

This clonotype was seen a handful of times. The rearrangement joins TRBV3-1 to TRBJ2-7; tentatively, D is TRBD1 (7 bases). The J call may be wrong; the DNA end is better matched by TRBJ2-5. Germline V gene lookup returns CDR1 LGHDT and CDR2 YNNKEL (reference sequence). The CDR3 is 16 residues long. Here the CDR3 DNA reads TGTGCCAGCAGCCGACTCGACAGGGAGGATCGGGAGACCCAGTACTTC. Its protein product is CASSRLDREDRETQYF.

The genes are TRBV7-2 and TRBJ2-5; weak D call: TRBD1 (5 bases). Germline assignment: CDR1 SGHTA and CDR2 FQGNSA. Between the trimmed V and J ends, which lost 5 bases and 4 bases, there was a span of 17 bases. This CDR3 spans 15 amino acids. CDR3 region: CASSQRWTQGETQYF. In DNA, the CDR3 is TGTGCCAGCAGCCAAAGGTGGACCCAGGGAGAGACCCAGTACTTC.

The chain is built from TRBV10-3 and TRBJ2-1, with 9 bases identical to TRBD2. The V segment lost 6 bases and the J segment 9 bases; nucleotides outside the gene matches: 6. Germline V CDR1 and CDR2: ENHRY, SYGVKD. CDR3 length equals 13 residues. CDR3 bases: TGTGCCATCAGGATCTCGACTAGCGGTGAGCAGTTCTTC. Protein: CAIRISTSGEQFF.

Only a few counts were recorded for this clonotype. This chain connects TRBV20-1 to TRBJ1-2; 9 nucleotides agree with TRBD1. With V trimmed by 0 bases and J by 5 bases, 1 base remained unmatched. There are 13 residues in the CDR3. Germline V lookup: CDR1 DFQATT, CDR2 SNEGSKA (reference sequence). DNA of the CDR3: TGCAGTGCTAGAGAGACAGGGGGGTATGGCTACACCTTC. Its translation is CSARETGGYGYTF.

This clonotype was seen many times. The chain couples TRBV4-1 to TRBJ2-7, with 8 bases fitting TRBD1. Germline lookup yields CDR1 MGHRA and CDR2 YSYEKL. V dropped 3 bases and J dropped 5; count of bases not matched to a gene: 6. The CDR3 consists of 14 residues. CDR3 coding DNA: TGCGCCAGCAGCCAGGACAGGGTTTTCGACGAGCAGTACTTC. Amino acids: CASSQDRVFDEQYF.

This chain links TRBV5-1 with TRBJ1-2; TRBD1 aligns across 10 bases. The CDR3 length is 15 residues. J gave up 7 bases and V 4 bases, and 10 bases lay outside the gene matches. Germline CDR1 SGHRS, CDR2 YFSETQ. The CDR3 protein is CASSPGTGDSPGYTF. The CDR3, as DNA: TGCGCCAGCAGCCCCGGGACAGGGGATTCCCCTGGCTACACCTTC.